This T cell receptor beta chain came from a study of cytomegalovirus exposure and HLA in healthy donors. Looking at the study overall: Among 150 million to 200 million T cells, an earlier analysis found roughly 120 million unique TCR beta sequences.

This CDR3 is built from 15 residues. V lost 8 bases and J 1 base, leaving 14 bases between the germline ends. CDR1 is MNHEY, CDR2 SVGAGI, per germline. Study findings and constraints: TCR beta V segments were, for the most part, productive about 87% or about 30% of the time in an earlier analysis. Analysis performed later showed TCR beta chains linked to HLA being more clonally expanded than equally common others. Researchers left out some V segments, among them TRBV6-2 and TRBV6-3, as indistinguishable.

The PCR contained 60 Vbeta and 13 Jbeta primers. The method was immunoSEQ multiplex PCR; TCRdb's version includes in-frame clones alone and lacks a portion of them. The sample includes 150,000 to 200,000 clones, 75% to 85% of them seen just once. To note about this clone: Its specificity is not known.

Sequenced material: PBMCs. The V call is TRBV6-5, the J call TRBJ2-2, with TRBD2 as a possible D gene (6 bases). This sequence originates from a woman aged 45-65 years in good health and CMV-seronegative. The CDR3 sequence is CASSRGKGNTGELFF. The CDR3 DNA is TGTGCCAGCTCCCGGGGGAAGGGGAACACCGGGGAGCTGTTTTTT.